This T cell receptor (beta chain) emerged from a study of T cells in Graves' hyperthyroidism and ophthalmopathy (dated by TCRdb to between 2018 and 2020). Regarding the complete study: Peripheral blood was collected at initial diagnosis, before any treatment. The approximately 95 discovery patients were divided at random into training and test sets in a 7:3 ratio. To identify TCR V-J signatures that set the groups apart, the researchers used a discovery cohort of 100 patients, made up of 40 to 45 with Graves' ophthalmopathy and 57 with stable Graves' hyperthyroidism. Once sampling was done, hyperthyroidism patients were given methimazole at a starting dose of 30 mg daily, whereas ophthalmopathy patients were given high-dose intravenous methylprednisolone. An independent validation cohort of around 19 hyperthyroidism patients and about 15 patients who later progressed to ophthalmopathy tested prospective prediction of ophthalmopathy. The study also compared thyroid tissue and blood T-cell repertoires from a handful of Graves' hyperthyroidism patients. TCR Vbeta CDR3 sequencing of 120 to 150 peripheral blood samples (roughly 43 ophthalmopathy, 70 to 85 hyperthyroidism and around 17 progressor patients) is reported in the paper. Here is what the overall study found, with its caveats: Sample size was not statistically predetermined, and blinding of investigators to group allocation was not performed. Most expanded thyroid clonotypes (frequency above 0.001) were also found in blood, which suggests that blood repertoires may mirror thyroid immune responses. A model built on a 13 V-J signature distinguished ophthalmopathy from stable hyperthyroidism, reaching about 88% sensitivity and under 84% specificity in cross-validation and 80%/75% in testing. In validation, the model predicted progression to ophthalmopathy with around 71% sensitivity and around 72% specificity, a median of about 6 months before onset.

Amplification of TCR beta CDR3 regions was carried out from RNA transcripts. A first-round RT-PCR of the TCR CDR3 used the HTBI primer set with the Qiagen OneStep RT-PCR kit. Libraries were constructed in a second round of multiplex PCR, after which size selection and purification were carried out. The libraries were sequenced on an Illumina HiSeq2000 using paired-end 100 bp reads. Processing in the source paper ran as follows. SOAPnuke was used to process the raw data, removing reads that contained adapters or uncalled bases, had a mean Phred below 15, or lacked an exact match to the constant primer or identifier. High-quality paired reads were merged with COPE v1.2.5, and unique nucleotide sequences were defined as clonotypes. Clonotypes were aligned to IMGT TRBV, TRBD and TRBJ reference segments using MiTCR v1.1. The analysis was restricted to V-J combinations with a frequency above 0.0001, which together covered around 99% of the repertoires. The TCS score was defined as the ratio of F50 (clonal expansion) to E x V (chaos), calculated using BLOSUM62-based TCRdist between CDR3 peptides within each V-J. Welch's t-statistics and random forest reduced 500 to 650 V-J features to about 12, which were used in a naive Bayes classifier (R e1071). The similarity between thyroid and blood repertoires was quantified using the Morisita-Horn index. In TCRdb, the public reads were trimmed at Q25 with fastp and aligned with MiXCR, with productive beta chains retained. Records with the same CDR3 protein are collapsed into one entry carrying the most frequent genes and DNA. TCRdb, rather than the study authors, made the V and J calls. Within this sample are approximately 870,000 distinct CDR3 sequences, with over 35% of them counted one time only. Over 8% of the sample is held by the ten biggest clonotypes.

Trimming at the junction amounts to 2 bases on V and 6 bases on J, and the germline ends lie 10 bases apart. Per the germline V gene, SGHTA is the CDR1 and FQGNSA is the CDR2. The CDR3 holds 14 amino acids from the cysteine to the phenylalanine. The only DNA kept is the CDR3, 42 bases in frame from the first base. This clonotype appeared a few times. There is no known antigen for this receptor. Qualities for individual bases were not recorded, and no much larger clone is one base off. Stable Graves' hyperthyroidism was defined as no progression to ophthalmopathy during 18 months of follow-up. Hyperthyroidism patients were newly diagnosed, had a disease duration of under 2 months, and were aged 18 to 65 years. Any patient with an uncontrolled infection, another autoimmune disease, pregnancy or lactation was excluded. Diagnoses were based on clinical symptoms, serum thyroxine and TRAb, thyroid ultrasound and orbital computed tomography. PBMCs were separated from roughly 9.3 ml of fresh peripheral blood using Ficoll-Paque density gradient centrifugation. Total RNA was extracted using Trizol reagent, and RNA quality was assessed on an Agilent 2100 Bioanalyzer.

The receptor was derived from a man aged 18 to 30 with Graves' hyperthyroidism. The receptor chain draws on TRBV7-2 and TRBJ2-2; 6 matching bases give a weak D call of TRBD2. The sequencing sample was made of blood. The CDR3 region has the sequence CASSLWTGAGELFF. The DNA sequence is as follows: TGTGCCAGCAGCTTATGGACGGGAGCCGGGGAGCTGTTTTTT.